The entry below gives a single T cell receptor beta chain sequence along with its context. Antigen: not known. This specimen comes from a study of cytomegalovirus exposure and HLA in healthy donors. The V segment lost 1 base and the J segment 6 bases; nucleotides outside the gene matches: 12. The germline V gene encodes CDR1 MGHDK and CDR2 SYGVNS. The CDR3 is 17 amino acids. The study, taken as a whole, reports: Overall, around 160 TCR beta chains were annotated as cytomegalovirus-associated. On later analysis, the bulk of CMV-associated TCR beta chains appeared to be HLA-restricted.

Researchers ran the PCR with 60 Vbeta and 13 Jbeta primers. Clones were sequenced by immunoSEQ multiplex PCR, and TCRdb holds only the in-frame ones, with some missing. The repertoire table contains just under 90,000 clones. The chain couples TRBV25-1 to TRBJ2-3; TRBD2 matches at 8 bases. This receptor was identified in a girl aged 10 to 17 in good health and CMV-seropositive. Sequencing was carried out using PBMCs. CDR3 residues: CASSEFVASGPADTQYF. Here the CDR3 DNA reads TGTGCCAGCAGTGAATTCGTGGCTAGCGGGCCCGCGGATACGCAGTATTTT.